This entry concerns a single T cell receptor beta chain. The sample belongs to a study of blood T cell repertoires in COVID-19. Overall study context: Samples taken during acute and convalescent COVID-19 were collected in the United States, Italy and Spain.

Looked up from germline, CDR1 is SGHRS and CDR2 is YFSETQ. The CDR3 runs to 14 residues. The V end lost 2 bases, the J end lost 9 bases, and 16 bases lay between the germline ends. Original handling: Estimates of nucleated cell counts were drawn from the amplification of reference gene primers. Libraries were prepared by immunoSEQ multiplex PCR; TCRdb keeps only in-frame clonotypes and omits some of them. V and J calls and clone size are as listed in that table; D and trimming were resolved from the DNA. The sample holds some 700,000 clones; just under 90% are singletons and the top ten take over 0.2%.

The TCR sequence derives from a woman under 30 with acute or convalescent COVID-19. Sequenced material: peripheral blood. The chain recombines TRBV5-1 with TRBJ2-3; tentative D call: TRBD2 (8 bases). This CDR3 is CASSLAGAGGTQYF. Here the CDR3 DNA reads TGCGCCAGCAGCTTAGCGGGGGCAGGGGGGACGCAGTATTTT.